The next 20 T cell receptor beta chains were all read from a single sample in a study of cytomegalovirus exposure and HLA in healthy donors. 60 Vbeta and 13 Jbeta primers were used in PCR. Only in-frame clones appear in the TCRdb table, and some are missing; sequencing was by immunoSEQ multiplex PCR. The repertoire consists of roughly 170,000 clones, with around three quarters occurring once and the leading ten covering about 0.7%. The sequenced material came from PBMCs. The receptors originated from a boy aged 5 to 17 in good health and CMV-seronegative.

V gene TRBV19 combines with J gene TRBJ2-2, with TRBD2 matching 11 bases. With 5 bases clipped from V and 1 base from J, the junction kept 9 bases outside the gene matches. CDR1 and CDR2 from the germline V gene are LNHDA and SQIVND (reference sequence). This CDR3 is 18 amino acids long. For the CDR3, the DNA is TGTGCCAGTAGTCCACCCCGACTAGCGGGAAAGAACACCGGGGAGCTGTTTTTT. It codes for CASSPPRLAGKNTGELFF.

This sequence joins TRBV6-5 and TRBJ1-2; the match to TRBD1 covers 8 bases. This CDR3 is 12 amino acids long. CDR1 is MNHEY and CDR2 is SVGAGI in the germline V gene. With 5 bases clipped from V and 12 bases from J, the junction kept 8 bases outside the gene matches. In nucleotides, the CDR3 is TGTGCCAGCAGTCTTAGGGGACAGGCCAACACCTTC. It is translated as CASSLRGQANTF.

Regarding this clone: This CDR3 fails to terminate in the conserved phenylalanine or tryptophan, so it likely reflects a read error. The DNA is left out, because the CDR3 cannot be placed on it with certainty; the CDR3 is given as TCRdb lists it. This rearrangement joins TRBV20-1 to TRBJ1-1; no DNA check was done on the table's D call, TRBD1. Germline V gene data show CDR1 as DFQATT and CDR2 as SNEGSKA (reference sequence). 10 amino acids form the CDR3, both terminal residues included. CDR3 sequence reads: CSARDYEGVL.

The count of this clone is one. CDR3 loop: CASSPDRAGGYGYTF. The CDR3, as DNA: TGTGCCAGCAGCCCCGACAGGGCCGGTGGGTATGGCTACACCTTC. V and J are TRBV5-5 and TRBJ1-2; TRBD1 matches at 7 bases. This CDR3 has 15 amino acids. Germline V gene data show CDR1 as SGHKS and CDR2 as YYEKEE (reference sequence). V lost 4 bases and J lost 5; bases outside the gene matches: 11.

The chain links TRBV5-1 to TRBJ2-1, with D possibly TRBD1 on 6 matching bases. The V end was cut by 4 bases, the J end by 5 bases, with 16 bases between. Germline V gives CDR1 SGHRS, CDR2 YFSETQ. The CDR3 has 15 residues. In DNA, the CDR3 is TGCGCCAGCAGCCCTTTACAGGGATCCAACAATGAGCAGTTCTTC. This codes for CASSPLQGSNNEQFF.

The chain recombines TRBV7-2 with TRBJ1-1; TRBD1 might be the D (6 bases). The ends were cut back, 6 bases at V and 8 bases at J, with 13 bases in the middle. This CDR3 comprises 12 residues. From germline, CDR1 is SGHTA and CDR2 FQGNSA. The CDR3 DNA is TGTGCCAGCAGGTGGGGCCAGGGGGAAGCTTTCTTT. Amino acid sequence: CASRWGQGEAFF.

This chain links TRBV19 with TRBJ1-2, with 10 bases identical to TRBD1. This CDR3 has 15 residues. Germline V gene data show CDR1 as LNHDA and CDR2 as SQIVND (reference sequence). Trimming cost V 4 bases and J 5 bases; bases outside gene matches: 7. The CDR3 protein is CASSTGTGVHYGYTF. In nucleotides, the CDR3 is TGTGCCAGTAGTACCGGGACAGGGGTGCATTATGGCTACACCTTC.

This chain links TRBV9 with TRBJ1-2; D gene ambiguous. Trimming took 1 base from V and 5 from J, leaving 12 bases between them. The germline V gene has CDR1 SGDLS and CDR2 YYNGEE. The CDR3 runs to 14 residues. DNA for the CDR3: TGTGCCAGCAGCGTATCGACCGGGGTGTATGGCTACACCTTC. Translated, it gives CASSVSTGVYGYTF.

This clone has a handful of counts. DNA of the CDR3: TGTGCCAGCAGTTCCTTATTGGTAGCGGGACAAGAGACCCAGTACTTC. Translation: CASSSLLVAGQETQYF. The gene calls are TRBV6-5 and TRBJ2-5; TRBD2 matches at 8 bases. Germline values: CDR1 MNHEY, CDR2 SVGAGI. The CDR3 covers 16 residues. V trimming: 4 bases; J trimming: 2 bases; junction bases outside the gene matches: 9.

The chain has TRBV5-1 and TRBJ1-1; D may be TRBD1 (6 bases). Trimming pared 7 bases from V and 3 bases from J, leaving 13 bases between. There are 13 residues in the CDR3. The germline CDR1 and CDR2 sequences are SGHRS and YFSETQ. The CDR3 coding sequence is TGCGCCAGCCGCCAGGGGAGGGACACTGAAGCTTTCTTT. Amino acids: CASRQGRDTEAFF.

The J gene is TRBJ2-4, the V gene TRBV12-5, with TRBD1 matching 9 bases. The CDR3 is made up of 16 amino acids. Per the germline V gene, CDR1 is LGHNT and CDR2 is FRNRAP. V shed 5 bases and J 0 bases; nucleotides not matched to a gene: 5. The chain's CDR3 is CASGIRTGVAKNIQYF. CDR3 DNA: TGTGCTAGTGGTATCAGGACAGGGGTAGCCAAAAACATTCAGTACTTC.

This chain joins TRBV9 and TRBJ2-7; the match to TRBD2 covers 10 bases. This CDR3 is 15 amino acids long. V trimming: 3 bases; J trimming: 2 bases; junction bases outside the gene matches: 5. Germline lookup yields CDR1 SGDLS and CDR2 YYNGEE. Written as DNA, the CDR3 is TGTGCCAGCAGCGGCGGACTAGCGGAGGCCTACGAGCAGTACTTC. Encoded protein: CASSGGLAEAYEQYF.

This clone was counted between two and nine times. The chain has TRBV6-5 and TRBJ2-5; TRBD2 matches at 14 bases. This CDR3 comprises 16 residues. Germline assignment: CDR1 MNHEY and CDR2 SVGAGI. J was trimmed by 5 bases and V by 4 bases; bases with no gene match: 6. The CDR3 region is CASSSGLAGAAETQYF. The DNA of the CDR3 is TGTGCCAGCAGTTCGGGACTAGCGGGAGCTGCGGAGACCCAGTACTTC.

This clone has a handful of counts. This chain links TRBV7-8 with TRBJ2-5; 10 nucleotides line up with TRBD2. Near its end, the DNA agrees better with TRBJ2-7, so the J call may be wrong. Germline CDR1 SGHVS, CDR2 FQNEAQ. The CDR3 length is 18 residues. CDR3 amino acids: CASSWARGTSATTYEQYF. CDR3 DNA sequence: TGTGCCAGCAGCTGGGCCCGGGGGACTAGCGCGACAACCTACGAGCAGTACTTC.

The chain has TRBV9 and TRBJ1-3, with TRBD1 as a possible D gene (6 bases). The CDR3 loop spans 19 amino acids. The V gene's germline CDR1 is SGDLS and CDR2 YYNGEE. V gave up 1 base and J gave up 1 base, with 21 bases separating them. The CDR3 spells CASSVQTPTGKTSGNTIYF. In DNA, the CDR3 is TGTGCCAGCAGCGTACAAACCCCCACAGGGAAAACTTCTGGAAACACCATATATTTT.

The DNA of the CDR3 is TGTGCCAGCAGTTACTCGAGGTTCAGTGCTGGAAACACCATATATTTT. This codes for CASSYSRFSAGNTIYF. The rearrangement links TRBV6-5 to TRBJ1-3; D remains unclear. V lost 0 bases to trimming and J lost 2 bases, with 11 bases between them. Germline V gene lookup returns CDR1 MNHEY and CDR2 SVGAGI. This CDR3 is 16 amino acids long.

The chain is built from TRBV9 and TRBJ2-7; 10 bases agree with TRBD1. Germline CDR1 and CDR2: SGDLS and YYNGEE. J lost 5 bases, V lost 3 bases, and 8 bases had no gene match. The CDR3 loop spans 15 amino acids. In DNA form, the CDR3 reads TGTGCCAGCAGCGCTTACCGGGACAGGGGTGACGAGCAGTACTTC. It is translated as CASSAYRDRGDEQYF.

This sequence joins TRBV5-1 and TRBJ1-2; no firm D call. The CDR3 extends over 12 amino acids. V was clipped by 4 bases and J by 1 base, with 5 bases between them. From germline, CDR1 is SGHRS and CDR2 YFSETQ. The CDR3 sequence is CASSADNYGYTF. The CDR3 DNA reads as TGCGCCAGCAGCGCAGATAACTATGGCTACACCTTC.

This chain joins TRBV5-6 and TRBJ2-1, with D possibly TRBD2 on 5 matching bases. CDR3 size: 12 residues. CDR1 is SGHDT and CDR2 is YYEEEE in the germline V gene. The V gene lost 1 base and the J gene lost 11 bases, with 10 bases spanning the gap. The CDR3 sequence is CASSLTRGKQFF. The CDR3 DNA reads as TGTGCCAGCAGCTTGACTAGAGGGAAGCAGTTCTTC.

This clone was detected a few times. The CDR3 DNA is TGTGCCAGCAGTTATCAGGGTCACACTGAAGCTTTCTTT. Translation gives CASSYQGHTEAFF. The V and J genes are TRBV6-5 and TRBJ1-1; possibly TRBD1 for D (5 bases). From germline, CDR1 is MNHEY and CDR2 SVGAGI. The V and J ends lost 3 bases and 3 bases respectively, with 8 bases between them. CDR3 size: 13 residues.